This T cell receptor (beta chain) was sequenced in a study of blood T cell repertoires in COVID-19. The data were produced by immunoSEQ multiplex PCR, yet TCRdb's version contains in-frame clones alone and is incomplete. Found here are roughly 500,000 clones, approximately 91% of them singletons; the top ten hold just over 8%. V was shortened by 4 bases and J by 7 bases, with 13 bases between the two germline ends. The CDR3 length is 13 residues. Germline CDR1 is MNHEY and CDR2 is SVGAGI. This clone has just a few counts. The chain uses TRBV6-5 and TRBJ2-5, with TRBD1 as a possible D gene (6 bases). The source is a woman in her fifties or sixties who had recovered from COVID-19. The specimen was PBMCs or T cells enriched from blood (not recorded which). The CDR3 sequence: CASSWTAKGTQYF. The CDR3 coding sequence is TGTGCCAGCAGTTGGACAGCGAAGGGGACCCAGTACTTC.